The 5 T cell receptor beta chains below all came from one sample that was sequenced in a study of T cells in Graves' hyperthyroidism and ophthalmopathy. From RNA transcripts, TCR beta CDR3 regions were amplified. Using the HTBI primer set, a first-round RT-PCR was run on the TCR CDR3. In TCRdb, the multiplex PCR reads were re-called with MiXCR into one record per CDR3 protein. Seen here are some 600,000 distinct CDR3 sequences, about 14% observed once, and the top ten hold 4.5% to 6%. Material: blood. All receptors come from a woman aged 30 to 39 with Graves' hyperthyroidism that later progressed to Graves' ophthalmopathy.

This clonotype was seen only a few times. The chain carries TRBV28 and TRBJ1-2; TRBD1 might be the D (5 bases). The CDR3 totals 13 residues. Trimming cost V 6 bases and J 1 base, with 9 bases left between them. Per the germline V gene, CDR1 is MDHEN and CDR2 is SYDVKM. CDR3 bases: TGTGCCAGCAGCCCGACAGATAACTATGGCTACACCTTC. Protein product: CASSPTDNYGYTF.

Of note for this clonotype: At one end, the junction sequence differs from germline, possibly due to a read error. The chain uses TRBV7-9 and TRBJ2-1, with TRBD2 matching 11 bases. The V gene's germline CDR1 is SEHNR and CDR2 FQNEAQ (reference sequence). The CDR3 consists of 15 residues. The CDR3, as DNA: TGTGCCAGCAGCCGCCCGGGACTAGCGGCCAATGAGCAGTCCTTC. The encoded protein is CASSRPGLAANEQSF.

The chain is built from TRBV6-1 and TRBJ2-7, with D hard to call. Germline V gives CDR1 MNHNS, CDR2 SASEGT. This CDR3 has 13 residues. The CDR3 loop is CVSTGHQSYEQYF. The DNA of the CDR3 is TGTGTTTCCACCGGGCACCAATCCTACGAGCAGTACTTC.

The CDR3 loop reads CASSQRQGSIYGYTF. DNA of the CDR3: TGTGCCAGCAGTCAAAGACAGGGTTCTATCTACGGCTACACCTTC. The chain joins TRBV2 to TRBJ1-2, with TRBD1 identical over 7 bases. V lost 5 bases, J lost 8 bases, and 14 bases stayed unmatched. This CDR3 is built from 15 residues. Germline-derived CDR1 and CDR2 are SNHLY and FYNNEI.

Only a few counts were recorded for this clonotype. The chain has TRBV6-1 and TRBJ1-1, with a weak D call TRBD1 (5 bases). From germline, CDR1 is MNHNS and CDR2 SASEGT. This CDR3 contains 16 residues. Trimming stripped 4 bases from V and 0 bases from J, with 15 bases between. CDR3 nucleotide sequence: TGTGCCAGCAGTGCCTTCTTGACAGATATGAACACTGAAGCTTTCTTT. Amino acids: CASSAFLTDMNTEAFF.